A selection of T cell receptor beta chains follows, all from one sample in a study of tumor-infiltrating lymphocytes in oesophageal squamous cell carcinoma. Via MiXCR, TCRdb re-called the PCR reads, giving one row per CDR3 protein. The sample holds 15,000 to 20,000 distinct CDR3 sequences, about 43% seen once. The sample taken for sequencing was normal esophageal tissue next to the tumor. Receptor source: a male donor with esophageal squamous cell carcinoma. Each CDR3 is given with its conserved first and last residue. A D gene is named only where the DNA matches it firmly. Some rows mark clone size as missing; the rest say once, few, many or name a class of expanded clone.

CDR3 DNA,CDR3 protein,V gene,D gene,clone size,J gene
TGTGCCAGCAGTCCAGGACAGGGAATGCACTACGAGCAGTACTTC,CASSPGQGMHYEQYF,TRBV11-2,TRBD1,.,TRBJ2-7
TGTGCCAGCAGCGGAGTATCTCGGGGTTCGGGCACAGATACGCAGTATTTT,CASSGVSRGSGTDTQYF,TRBV5-4,.,many,TRBJ2-3
TGTGCCAGCAGCTATTTGGGGCAGGGTGGTCCAGAGACCCAGTACTTC,CASSYLGQGGPETQYF,TRBV28,.,medium-sized,TRBJ2-5
TGTGCCAGCAGTGACCCAGGGAACGAGCAGTACTTC,CASSDPGNEQYF,TRBV6-1,.,many,TRBJ2-7
TGTGCCAGCAGCTCCGGAGCGGGTGGGGAAGAGACCCAGTACTTC,CASSSGAGGEETQYF,TRBV7-9,.,medium-sized,TRBJ2-5
TGTGCCAGCAGTTTTTATCCGGGTAGGACTGAAGCTTTCTTT,CASSFYPGRTEAFF,TRBV27,.,many,TRBJ1-1
TGTGCCAGCAGTTTAAGCTGGACAGGGGGAGGGTCCTACGAACAGTTCTTC,CASSLSWTGGGSYEQFF,TRBV12-3/TRBV12-4,TRBD1,.,TRBJ2-1
TGTGCCAGCAGCAAATGGCAGGGGACAAGCTCCTACAATGAGCAGTTCTTC,CASSKWQGTSSYNEQFF,TRBV7-2,.,.,TRBJ2-1
TGTGCCAGCAGCTTGGGGGGGACAAGGAGCACAGATACGCAGTATTTT,CASSLGGTRSTDTQYF,TRBV5-4,.,few,TRBJ2-3
TGTGCCAGCAGCTTAGTGGGCGGGACAGCCTACGAGCAGTACTTC,CASSLVGGTAYEQYF,TRBV7-8,.,medium-sized,TRBJ2-7
TGTGCCAGCAGCCCCGGTGCGGGGACCTACAATGAGCAGTTCTTC,CASSPGAGTYNEQFF,TRBV13,.,.,TRBJ2-1
TGTGCCAGCAGCTTAAGTGTGGGATCTGGGGCCAACGTCCTGACTTTC,CASSLSVGSGANVLTF,TRBV7-2,.,medium-sized,TRBJ2-6
TGTGCCAGCAGGCGTGGATGGGGCTACGAGCAGTACTTC,CASRRGWGYEQYF,TRBV6-1,.,many,TRBJ2-7
TGTGCCAGCAGTTGGACGGGAAGCAATCAGCCCCAGCATTTT,CASSWTGSNQPQHF,TRBV2,.,few,TRBJ1-5
TGTGCCAGCAGCTTAGAAGCCGGGATCACAGATACGCAGTATTTT,CASSLEAGITDTQYF,TRBV11-1,.,many,TRBJ2-3